This T cell receptor (beta chain) was sequenced during a study of CD8 T cells in Susac syndrome. Random hexamers were used to reverse transcribe roughly 0.5 to 1 ug of RNA. Each CDR3 protein is one row after TCRdb ran MiXCR on the immunoSEQ multiplex PCR reads. The sample has a few hundred thousand distinct CDR3 sequences, approximately 95% seen once. V lost 3 bases, J lost 10 bases, and 9 bases stayed unmatched. The CDR3 covers 15 residues. Germline values: CDR1 MNHEY, CDR2 SMNVEV (reference sequence). The sequence derives from a human donor with multiple sclerosis. Sequenced sample: CD4+ T cells from PBMCs. This chain links TRBV27 with TRBJ1-6; 7 positions match TRBD1. The CDR3 DNA sequence: TGTGCCAGCAGTTTCCTGGACAGGCGAGGATCACCCCTCCACTTT. This codes for CASSFLDRRGSPLHF.